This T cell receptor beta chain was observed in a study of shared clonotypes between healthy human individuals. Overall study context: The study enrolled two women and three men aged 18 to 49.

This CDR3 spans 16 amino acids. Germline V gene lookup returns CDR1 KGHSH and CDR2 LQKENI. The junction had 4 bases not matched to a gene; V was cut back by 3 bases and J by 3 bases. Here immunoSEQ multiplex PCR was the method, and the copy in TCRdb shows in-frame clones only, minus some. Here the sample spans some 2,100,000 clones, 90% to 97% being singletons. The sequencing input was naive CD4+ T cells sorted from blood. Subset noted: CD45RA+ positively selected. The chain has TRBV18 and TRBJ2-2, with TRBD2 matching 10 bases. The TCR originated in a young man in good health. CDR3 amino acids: CASSPRLAGDTGELFF. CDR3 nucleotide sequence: TGTGCCAGCTCACCGCGGCTAGCGGGAGACACCGGGGAGCTGTTTTTT.